This T cell receptor (beta chain) derives from a study of T-cell memory formation after mild COVID-19. The CDR3 spans 16 residues. V lost 1 base, J lost 0 bases, and 12 bases lay in between. The germline gives CDR1 MGHRA, CDR2 YSYEKL. The study's findings and limits: A balance of CD4 and CD8 characterized clones contracting day 15 to 85, whereas later expanders leaned CD4+.

This clonotype was observed a handful of times. Its specificity is not known. One entry per CDR3 protein, called by TCRdb with MiXCR from the 5' RACE reads. This table has about 150,000 distinct CDR3 sequences, roughly 6.3% appearing once. V is TRBV4-1 and J is TRBJ1-1; no reliable D call. This TCR derives from an adult woman who had mild COVID-19 (a few samples of this study predate the infection). Cell type and time point are not known. The sample was PBMCs or a T cell subset sorted from them (not recorded which). The CDR3 sequence is CASSQGRLRMNTEAFF. CDR3 coding DNA: TGCGCCAGCAGCCAAGGACGGCTCAGGATGAACACTGAAGCTTTCTTT.